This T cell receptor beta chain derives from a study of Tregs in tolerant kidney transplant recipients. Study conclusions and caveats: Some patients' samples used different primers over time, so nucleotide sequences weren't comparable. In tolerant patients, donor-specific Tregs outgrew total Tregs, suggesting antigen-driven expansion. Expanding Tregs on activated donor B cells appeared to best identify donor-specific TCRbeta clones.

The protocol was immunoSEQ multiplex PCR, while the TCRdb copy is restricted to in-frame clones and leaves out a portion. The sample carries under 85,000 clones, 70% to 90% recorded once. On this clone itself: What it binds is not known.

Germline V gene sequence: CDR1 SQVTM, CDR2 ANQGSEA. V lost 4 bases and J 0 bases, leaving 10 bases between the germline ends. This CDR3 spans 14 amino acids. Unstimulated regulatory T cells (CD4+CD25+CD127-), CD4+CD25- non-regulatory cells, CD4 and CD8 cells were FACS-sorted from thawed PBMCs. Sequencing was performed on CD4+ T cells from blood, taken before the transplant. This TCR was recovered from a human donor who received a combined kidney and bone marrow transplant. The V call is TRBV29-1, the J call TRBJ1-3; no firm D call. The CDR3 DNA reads TGCAGCGTTGGCAAAGGGAGCTCTGGAAACACCATATATTTT. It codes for CSVGKGSSGNTIYF.